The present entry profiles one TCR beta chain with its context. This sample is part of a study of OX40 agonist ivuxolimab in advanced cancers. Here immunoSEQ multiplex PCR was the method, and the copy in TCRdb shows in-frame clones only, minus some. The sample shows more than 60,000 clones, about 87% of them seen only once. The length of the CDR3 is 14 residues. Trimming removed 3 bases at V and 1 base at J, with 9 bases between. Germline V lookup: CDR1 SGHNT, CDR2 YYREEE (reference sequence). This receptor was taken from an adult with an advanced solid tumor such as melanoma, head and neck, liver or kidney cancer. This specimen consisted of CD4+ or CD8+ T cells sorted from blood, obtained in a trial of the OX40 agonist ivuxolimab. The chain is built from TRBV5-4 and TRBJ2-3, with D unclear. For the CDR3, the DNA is TGTGCCAGCAGCTCGGTACTCGGCACAGATACGCAGTATTTT. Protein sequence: CASSSVLGTDTQYF. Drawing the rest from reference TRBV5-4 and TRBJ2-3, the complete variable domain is ETGVTQSPTHLIKTRGQQVTLRCSSQSGHNTVSWYQQALGQGPQFIFQYYREEENGRGNFPPRFSGLQFPNYSSELNVNALELDDSALYLCASSSVLGTDTQYFGPGTRLTVL.